Presented here are 8 T cell receptor beta chains from one specimen sequenced in a study of spatial heterogeneity in lung cancer. Regarding the study as a whole: Counts that tracked tumor mutation counts were those of expanded intratumoral alpha and beta TCRs.

Their specific antigens are unknown. Regarding time point: sample taken at primary tumor resection. TCRdb itself ran the 5' RACE reads through MiXCR, one entry per CDR3 protein. This table has about 100,000 distinct CDR3 sequences, nearly 4.5% appearing once. This material consisted of lung tumor tissue, taken at surgery. The receptors come from a male donor with early-stage non-small cell lung cancer.

This clonotype was picked up many times. This chain uses TRBV29-1 with TRBJ2-3; D uncertain. The V gene lost 4 bases and the J gene lost 0 bases, with 11 bases spanning the gap. CDR3 length equals 14 residues. Germline V gene sequence: CDR1 SQVTM, CDR2 ANQGSEA. CDR3 nucleotide sequence: TGCAGCGTTGGCGGCTTCGCTAGCACAGATACGCAGTATTTT. It encodes CSVGGFASTDTQYF.

The table lists this clonotype with many counts. The chain joins TRBV12-3 or TRBV12-4 to TRBJ2-4; TRBD1 aligns across 9 bases. V shed 8 bases, J shed 1 base, and the junction held 12 bases outside the gene matches. The CDR3 has 17 residues. The CDR3 protein is CASPRDRAAQAKNIQYF. CDR3 DNA: TGTGCCAGCCCACGGGACAGGGCCGCACAGGCCAAAAACATTCAGTACTTC.

This clonotype has at least ten counts. This chain connects TRBV28 to TRBJ1-4, with D hard to call. The CDR3 runs to 15 residues. From germline, CDR1 is MDHEN and CDR2 SYDVKM. Between the trimmed V and J ends, which lost 10 bases and 0 bases, there was a span of 15 bases. CDR3 in amino acids: CAIPGDLSTNEKLFF. CDR3 sequence (DNA): TGTGCCATTCCCGGAGACCTCTCAACTAATGAAAAACTGTTTTTT.

This clonotype was detected many times. The rearrangement uses TRBV2 and TRBJ2-7, with a weak D call TRBD2 (5 bases). Per germline, CDR1 SNHLY and CDR2 FYNNEI. This CDR3 is built from 13 residues. With 8 bases removed from V and 0 bases from J, the gap between germline ends came to 11 bases. The CDR3 region is CASLSGSSYEQYF. The CDR3 DNA reads as TGTGCCAGCCTCAGCGGTAGCTCCTACGAGCAGTACTTC.

The rearrangement uses TRBV3-1 and TRBJ2-7; D uncertain. The CDR3 loop spans 16 amino acids. V was clipped by 0 bases and J by 5 bases, with 17 bases between them. The V gene's germline CDR1 is LGHDT and CDR2 YNNKEL (reference sequence). This CDR3 is CASSQDPTPPWDEQYF. CDR3 DNA: TGTGCCAGCAGCCAAGATCCGACACCCCCGTGGGACGAGCAGTACTTC.

This clonotype was seen many times. The rearrangement joins TRBV6-1 to TRBJ2-1, with D possibly matching TRBD2 (6 bases). Germline CDR1 is MNHNS and CDR2 is SASEGT. The length of the CDR3 is 13 residues. V lost 8 bases and J lost 9, with 17 bases in between. The CDR3 DNA is TGTGCCAGCCAGGGCGGGACTTTGAGTGAGCAGTTCTTC. Its translation: CASQGGTLSEQFF.

The chain couples TRBV11-2 to TRBJ1-1, with D possibly matching TRBD1 (5 bases). The germline CDR1 and CDR2 sequences are SGHAT and FQNNGV. The CDR3 length is 18 residues. V lost 5 bases and J 0 bases, leaving 22 bases between the germline ends. DNA for the CDR3: TGTGCCAGCAGCCATTGGATCCTGCCGCGGGGGATGAACACTGAAGCTTTCTTT. Translated: CASSHWILPRGMNTEAFF.

This clonotype has a count of ten or more. V gene TRBV29-1 combines with J gene TRBJ1-4; possibly TRBD1 for D (5 bases). V gave up 3 bases and J gave up 2 bases, with 10 bases separating them. The germline V gene encodes CDR1 SQVTM and CDR2 ANQGSEA. The CDR3 runs 14 residues. Here the CDR3 reads CSVDVGVTNEKLFF. The CDR3 DNA reads as TGCAGCGTTGACGTGGGGGTGACTAATGAAAAACTGTTTTTT.